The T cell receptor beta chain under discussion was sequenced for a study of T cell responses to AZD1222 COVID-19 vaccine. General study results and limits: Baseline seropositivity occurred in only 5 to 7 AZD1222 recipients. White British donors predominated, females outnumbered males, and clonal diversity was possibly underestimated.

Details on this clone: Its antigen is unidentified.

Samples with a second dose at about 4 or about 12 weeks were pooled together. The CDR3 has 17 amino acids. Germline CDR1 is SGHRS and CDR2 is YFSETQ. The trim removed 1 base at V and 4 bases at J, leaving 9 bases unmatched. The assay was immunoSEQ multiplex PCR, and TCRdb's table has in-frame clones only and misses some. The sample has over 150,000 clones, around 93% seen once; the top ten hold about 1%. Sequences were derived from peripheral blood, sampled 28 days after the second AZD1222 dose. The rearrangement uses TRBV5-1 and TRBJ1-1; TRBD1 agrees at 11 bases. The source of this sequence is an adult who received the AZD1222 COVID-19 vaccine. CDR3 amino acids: CASSLTDRGPGITEAFF. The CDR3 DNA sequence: TGCGCCAGCAGCTTGACGGACAGGGGGCCGGGGATCACTGAAGCTTTCTTT.